Listed below are T cell receptor beta chains from one sample, sequenced in a study of beta chain features in type 1 diabetes. The table came from immunoSEQ multiplex PCR; TCRdb's copy has only in-frame clones and leaves some out. Here the sample spans 200,000 to 300,000 clones, about 20% being singletons. The sequencing sample was made of naive CD4+ T cells from blood. The source is a woman aged 40-49 years with type 1 diabetes. Each CDR3 is given with its conserved first and last residue. Each record gives: CDR3 protein, CDR3 DNA, V gene, J gene, clone size, D gene. D genes are given only for firm matches. Size is omitted from some rows. Given values are once, few, many or a class for expanded clones.

CDR3aa: CASSSKGGPYEQYF; CDR3nt: TGTGCCAGCAGCTCCAAGGGGGGGCCCTACGAGCAGTACTTC; v_gene: TRBV7-9; j_gene: TRBJ2-7; abundance: -; d_gene: -
CDR3aa: CASTAGLWSSPLHF; CDR3nt: TGTGCCAGCACCGCAGGACTCTGGAGTTCACCCCTCCACTTT; v_gene: TRBV4-2; j_gene: TRBJ1-6; abundance: few; d_gene: -
CDR3aa: CASSQESRQSYNEQFF; CDR3nt: TGTGCCAGCAGCCAAGAAAGCAGGCAGTCCTACAATGAGCAGTTCTTC; v_gene: TRBV4-2; j_gene: TRBJ2-1; abundance: few; d_gene: -
CDR3aa: CASSATVSGRGADTQYF; CDR3nt: TGTGCCAGCAGCGCAACTGTGAGCGGGAGGGGCGCAGATACGCAGTATTTT; v_gene: TRBV9; j_gene: TRBJ2-3; abundance: few; d_gene: TRBD2
CDR3aa: CASSLEYYNEQFF; CDR3nt: TGTGCCAGCAGCTTGGAGTACTACAATGAGCAGTTCTTC; v_gene: TRBV11-3; j_gene: TRBJ2-1; abundance: -; d_gene: -
CDR3aa: CASSPDRGLLEQYF; CDR3nt: TGTGCCAGCAGCCCGGACAGGGGGCTATTGGAGCAGTACTTC; v_gene: TRBV5-6; j_gene: TRBJ2-7; abundance: few; d_gene: TRBD1
CDR3aa: CASSNDRGQETQYF; CDR3nt: TGTGCCAGCAGTAATGACAGGGGCCAAGAGACCCAGTACTTC; v_gene: TRBV2; j_gene: TRBJ2-5; abundance: few; d_gene: TRBD1
CDR3aa: CASSLGTGGWDTQYF; CDR3nt: TGTGCCAGCAGTTTGGGGACAGGGGGCTGGGATACGCAGTATTTT; v_gene: TRBV28; j_gene: TRBJ2-3; abundance: -; d_gene: TRBD1
CDR3aa: CASSPDRSNQPQHF; CDR3nt: TGTGCCAGCAGCCCGGACAGGAGCAATCAGCCCCAGCATTTT; v_gene: TRBV7-2; j_gene: TRBJ1-5; abundance: -; d_gene: TRBD1
CDR3aa: CASSLGQRSGYTF; CDR3nt: TGTGCCAGCAGCCTGGGACAGCGGAGCGGCTACACCTTC; v_gene: TRBV7-2; j_gene: TRBJ1-2; abundance: few; d_gene: TRBD1
CDR3aa: CSVESGSTDTQYF; CDR3nt: TGCAGCGTTGAATCAGGCAGCACAGATACGCAGTATTTT; v_gene: TRBV29-1; j_gene: TRBJ2-3; abundance: few; d_gene: -
CDR3aa: CAISESIATGYEQYF; CDR3nt: TGTGCCATCAGTGAGTCGATAGCGACAGGCTACGAGCAGTACTTC; v_gene: TRBV10-3; j_gene: TRBJ2-7; abundance: -; d_gene: -
CDR3aa: CASSLETYNEQFF; CDR3nt: TGTGCCAGCAGCCTGGAGACCTACAATGAGCAGTTCTTC; v_gene: TRBV7-2; j_gene: TRBJ2-1; abundance: -; d_gene: -
CDR3aa: CSAAPSGPQHF; CDR3nt: TGCAGTGCTGCCCCTTCGGGGCCCCAGCATTTT; v_gene: TRBV20-1; j_gene: TRBJ1-5; abundance: few; d_gene: -
CDR3aa: CASGLTYEQYF; CDR3nt: TGTGCCAGCGGCTTAACCTACGAGCAGTACTTC; v_gene: TRBV2; j_gene: TRBJ2-7; abundance: few; d_gene: -
CDR3aa: CASSLRDTINTEAFF; CDR3nt: TGTGCCAGCAGTTTACGAGACACCATTAACACTGAAGCTTTCTTT; v_gene: TRBV28; j_gene: TRBJ1-1; abundance: few; d_gene: -
CDR3aa: CASSPTGVGSPLHF; CDR3nt: TGTGCCAGCAGCCCTACAGGGGTAGGGTCACCCCTCCACTTT; v_gene: TRBV7-2; j_gene: TRBJ1-6; abundance: few; d_gene: TRBD1
CDR3aa: CASSETGGYTF; CDR3nt: TGTGCCAGCAGTGAAACAGGAGGCTACACCTTC; v_gene: TRBV2; j_gene: TRBJ1-2; abundance: -; d_gene: -
CDR3aa: CASILLNTEAFF; CDR3nt: TGTGCCAGCATTCTCTTGAACACTGAAGCTTTCTTT; v_gene: TRBV7-2; j_gene: TRBJ1-1; abundance: -; d_gene: -
CDR3aa: CASSPLGEGHNEQFF; CDR3nt: TGTGCCAGCTCACCCTTGGGGGAGGGCCACAATGAGCAGTTCTTC; v_gene: TRBV18; j_gene: TRBJ2-1; abundance: few; d_gene: TRBD2
CDR3aa: CSGDTKDIQYF; CDR3nt: TGCAGTGGAGACACGAAGGACATTCAGTACTTC; v_gene: TRBV20-1; j_gene: TRBJ2-4; abundance: few; d_gene: -
CDR3aa: CASSLETVQETQYF; CDR3nt: TGCGCCAGCAGCTTGGAAACAGTGCAAGAGACCCAGTACTTC; v_gene: TRBV5-1; j_gene: TRBJ2-5; abundance: few; d_gene: -
CDR3aa: CASLGHSRSYEQYF; CDR3nt: TGTGCCAGCCTCGGACACTCCAGGTCCTACGAGCAGTACTTC; v_gene: TRBV28; j_gene: TRBJ2-7; abundance: few; d_gene: -
CDR3aa: CASSSGTGETYGYTF; CDR3nt: TGTGCCAGCAGCTCCGGGACAGGGGAGACCTATGGCTACACCTTC; v_gene: TRBV2; j_gene: TRBJ1-2; abundance: -; d_gene: TRBD1
CDR3aa: CASSLPTGQTNYGYTF; CDR3nt: TGTGCCAGCAGCCTCCCGACAGGCCAAACGAACTATGGCTACACCTTC; v_gene: TRBV5-4; j_gene: TRBJ1-2; abundance: few; d_gene: -
CDR3aa: CASSAQGSDTQYF; CDR3nt: TGTGCCAGCAGCGCGCAGGGGTCAGATACGCAGTATTTT; v_gene: TRBV5-4; j_gene: TRBJ2-3; abundance: few; d_gene: -
CDR3aa: CASSRDSGGNSPLHF; CDR3nt: TGTGCCAGCAGCCGGGACTCGGGAGGAAATTCACCCCTCCACTTT; v_gene: TRBV6-1; j_gene: TRBJ1-6; abundance: -; d_gene: -
CDR3aa: CAWSVTGRETQYF; CDR3nt: TGTGCCTGGAGTGTAACAGGGAGAGAGACCCAGTACTTC; v_gene: TRBV30; j_gene: TRBJ2-5; abundance: few; d_gene: -
CDR3aa: CASSENRDSHEKLFF; CDR3nt: TGTGCCAGTAGCGAGAACCGGGACAGCCATGAAAAACTGTTTTTT; v_gene: TRBV19; j_gene: TRBJ1-4; abundance: -; d_gene: TRBD1
CDR3aa: CASSLQIGQLYTEAFF; CDR3nt: TGTGCCAGCAGCTTACAAATAGGACAGCTCTACACTGAAGCTTTCTTT; v_gene: TRBV11-1; j_gene: TRBJ1-1; abundance: few; d_gene: -
CDR3aa: CASSAGQTEQYF; CDR3nt: TGTGCCAGCAGCGCGGGACAGACCGAGCAGTACTTC; v_gene: TRBV9; j_gene: TRBJ2-7; abundance: -; d_gene: TRBD1
CDR3aa: CASRKGQGSSYEQYF; CDR3nt: TGTGCCAGTCGGAAGGGACAGGGGTCCTCTTACGAGCAGTACTTC; v_gene: TRBV19; j_gene: TRBJ2-7; abundance: -; d_gene: TRBD1
CDR3aa: CATCPGGDEAFF; CDR3nt: TGTGCCACCTGCCCGGGGGGCGATGAAGCTTTCTTT; v_gene: TRBV28; j_gene: TRBJ1-1; abundance: few; d_gene: -
CDR3aa: CASSVVSNYGYTF; CDR3nt: TGTGCCAGCAGCGTAGTATCGAACTATGGCTACACCTTC; v_gene: TRBV9; j_gene: TRBJ1-2; abundance: few; d_gene: -
CDR3aa: CASSTGTDRNQPQHF; CDR3nt: TGTGCCAGCAGCACGGGGACAGACAGAAATCAGCCCCAGCATTTT; v_gene: TRBV5-4; j_gene: TRBJ1-5; abundance: few; d_gene: TRBD1
CDR3aa: CASSTSPYGYTF; CDR3nt: TGTGCCAGCTCTACCAGTCCTTATGGCTACACCTTC; v_gene: TRBV18; j_gene: TRBJ1-2; abundance: -; d_gene: -
CDR3aa: CAWSGGLINEQFF; CDR3nt: TGTGCCTGGAGTGGCGGCCTCATTAATGAGCAGTTCTTC; v_gene: TRBV30; j_gene: TRBJ2-1; abundance: -; d_gene: -
CDR3aa: CASRPTGSGNTIYF; CDR3nt: TGTGCCAGCCGCCCGACAGGCTCTGGAAACACCATATATTTT; v_gene: TRBV9; j_gene: TRBJ1-3; abundance: -; d_gene: -
CDR3aa: CASSGSGELFF; CDR3nt: TGTGCCAGCTCGGGAAGCGGGGAGCTGTTTTTT; v_gene: TRBV7-3; j_gene: TRBJ2-2; abundance: -; d_gene: -
CDR3aa: CSVEPGSRTDTQYF; CDR3nt: TGCAGCGTTGAACCCGGTTCTCGCACAGATACGCAGTATTTT; v_gene: TRBV29-1; j_gene: TRBJ2-3; abundance: few; d_gene: -
CDR3aa: CASRFRDTMTYEQYF; CDR3nt: TGCGCCAGCAGATTCCGGGACACGATGACCTACGAGCAGTACTTC; v_gene: TRBV5-1; j_gene: TRBJ2-7; abundance: -; d_gene: -
CDR3aa: CAARGGYGYTF; CDR3nt: TGTGCGGCGCGGGGAGGCTATGGCTACACCTTC; v_gene: TRBV10-3; j_gene: TRBJ1-2; abundance: few; d_gene: -
CDR3aa: CASTAGGLRGYNEQFF; CDR3nt: TGTGCCAGCACCGCCGGGGGGCTGAGAGGGTACAATGAGCAGTTCTTC; v_gene: TRBV25-1; j_gene: TRBJ2-1; abundance: -; d_gene: -